This TCR beta chain was obtained from a study of blood T cell repertoires in COVID-19. Study as a whole: The United States, Italy and Spain provided the acute and convalescent COVID-19 samples. Sample material is recorded as cDNA or gDNA derived from T cells, B-cell-depleted T cells, or PBMCs.

The junction had 10 bases not matched to a gene; V was cut back by 3 bases and J by 0 bases. CDR3 length: 17 amino acids. Germline CDR1 SGHRS, CDR2 YFSETQ. In the authors' workflow: Nucleated cell number was recorded as an estimate derived from reference gene primer amplification. Sequencing was performed with immunoSEQ multiplex PCR; in TCRdb, only in-frame clones are kept and a portion is missing. That table furnishes V, J and clone size, whereas the DNA furnished D and trimming. The data hold 250,000 to 300,000 clones, with roughly nine tenths observed a single time. Sequenced input: peripheral blood. The chain links TRBV5-1 to TRBJ1-1; TRBD1 aligns across 8 bases. The receptor's source is a woman between 40 and 55 years old who had recovered from COVID-19. CDR3 loop: CASSSPGQDSMNTEAFF. DNA for the CDR3: TGCGCCAGCAGCTCACCGGGACAGGACTCCATGAACACTGAAGCTTTCTTT.